A single sample gave rise to the 20 T cell receptor beta chains below, sequenced in a study of regulatory T cells in long-lasting Graves disease (dated by TCRdb to the early 2020s). Receptor amplification or capture employed multiplex PCR. The instrument given in TCRdb is Illumina HiSeq 4000. iRepertoire HTBI primers and Arm-PCR amplification of CDR3 regions were used to construct TCR beta libraries. TCRdb reanalyzed the raw reads on its own, using fastp at Q25 for trimming and MiXCR for clone calling, and kept in-frame beta chains. Rows merge per CDR3 protein into single entries with the most common DNA and genes. Counted in this sample were a few hundred thousand distinct CDR3 sequences; roughly 18% of them appeared once. Less than 25% of the sample is held by the ten biggest clonotypes. The sample's time point label, in plain terms: newly diagnosed GD, antithyroid drugs for less than 3 months. RNA was extracted from PBMCs in TRIzol for both TCR sequencing and RNA sequencing.

The sample was peripheral blood mononuclear cells (PBMCs), taken at new diagnosis, from a patient treated with antithyroid drugs. These receptors came from a female donor with Graves disease.

This clonotype was observed at least ten times. The rearrangement uses TRBV12-3 or TRBV12-4 and TRBJ2-2; D ambiguous. With 6 bases removed from V and 5 bases from J, the gap between germline ends came to 16 bases. This CDR3 contains 15 residues. In nucleotides, the CDR3 is TGTGCCAGCAGGCCCCCGTACGGAAATACCGGGGAGCTGTTTTTT. It yields the protein CASRPPYGNTGELFF.

This clonotype has just a few counts. The chain recombines TRBV6-1 with TRBJ2-3, with unresolved D. The CDR3 has 12 amino acids. V was clipped by 6 bases and J by 5 bases, with 9 bases between them. Germline V gene lookup returns CDR1 MNHNS and CDR2 SASEGT. The CDR3 spells CASSSWVDTQYF. For the CDR3, the DNA is TGTGCCAGCAGCTCCTGGGTAGATACGCAGTATTTT.

The table lists this clonotype with many counts. The gene calls are TRBV28 and TRBJ1-2, with TRBD1 as a possible D gene (6 bases). The CDR3 length is 14 residues. V was pared by 6 bases and J by 2 bases, with 13 bases between. Germline V lookup: CDR1 MDHEN, CDR2 SYDVKM. DNA of the CDR3: TGTGCCAGCAGACCAACCGGGACAAACTATGGCTACACCTTC. It codes for CASRPTGTNYGYTF.

The CDR3 region is CASRPLSWGANVLTF. CDR3 in DNA: TGTGCCAGCAGGCCGCTCTCGTGGGGGGCCAACGTCCTGACTTTC. The chain recombines TRBV28 with TRBJ2-6; D gene uncertain. Germline CDR1 and CDR2: MDHEN and SYDVKM. The CDR3 consists of 15 residues. The ends were cut back, 6 bases at V and 4 bases at J, with 13 bases in the middle. Supplemented by reference TRBV28 and TRBJ2-6, the full variable domain reads DVKVTQSSRYLVKRTGEKVFLECVQDMDHENMFWYRQDPGLGLRLIYFSYDVKMKEKGDIPEGYSVSREKKERFSLILESASTNQTSMYLCASRPLSWGANVLTFGAGSRLTVL.

The chain joins TRBV2 to TRBJ1-2; 8 bases line up with TRBD1. The germline V gene encodes CDR1 SNHLY and CDR2 FYNNEI. This CDR3 has 13 residues. V was clipped by 6 bases and J by 8 bases; unmatched bases: 8. The CDR3 coding sequence is TGTGCCAGCAGCGGACAGGGCGTAGACGGCTACACCTTC. Encoded protein: CASSGQGVDGYTF.

This clonotype was counted ten times or more. The rearrangement links TRBV5-5 to TRBJ2-7; D ambiguous. V lost 1 base and J lost 2, with 10 bases in between. The CDR3 length is 14 residues. CDR1 and CDR2 (germline): SGHKS, YYEKEE (reference sequence). The CDR3 sequence: CASSLMGLTYEQYF. The CDR3, as DNA: TGTGCCAGCAGCTTGATGGGCCTTACCTACGAGCAGTACTTC.

Many counts were recorded for this clonotype. The V gene is TRBV24-1, the J gene TRBJ2-1, with TRBD2 matching over 9 bases. Germline trimming cut 1 base from V and 6 bases from J; bases unmatched to any gene: 6. From germline, CDR1 is KGHDR and CDR2 SFDVKD. The length of the CDR3 is 16 residues. The CDR3 region is CATSDFGAGGPNEQFF. As DNA, the CDR3 is TGTGCCACCAGTGATTTCGGTGCGGGAGGGCCCAATGAGCAGTTCTTC.

This chain links TRBV24-1 with TRBJ2-1; 9 bases agree with TRBD2. With 3 bases clipped from V and 5 bases from J, the junction kept 7 bases outside the gene matches. Per germline, CDR1 KGHDR and CDR2 SFDVKD. CDR3 length equals 16 residues. CDR3 region: CATSDQVAGEDNEQFF. The DNA of the CDR3 is TGTGCCACCAGTGATCAAGTAGCGGGAGAGGACAATGAGCAGTTCTTC.

This clonotype occurred many times. One end of the junction is discordant with germline, which a read error may explain. This chain links TRBV15 with TRBJ1-1; D gene uncertain. Per the germline V gene, CDR1 is LNHNV and CDR2 is YYDKDF (reference sequence). The CDR3 extends over 8 amino acids. CDR3 coding DNA: TGTGCCACCAGCAGAGATCGATTT. Its translation is CATSRDRF.

This clonotype was counted at least ten times. This chain connects TRBV18 to TRBJ2-3; no definite D call. Germline V CDR1 and CDR2: KGHSH, LQKENI. The CDR3 runs 13 residues. The V and J ends lost 0 bases and 5 bases respectively, with 6 bases between them. In nucleotides, the CDR3 is TGTGCCAGCTCACCACCGATCGGAGATACGCAGTATTTT. Its translation: CASSPPIGDTQYF.

The table lists this clonotype with many counts. The genes are TRBV7-2 and TRBJ2-1; D is possibly TRBD2 (6 bases). Germline loops: CDR1 SGHTA, CDR2 FQGNSA. This CDR3 comprises 15 residues. Trimming pared 1 base from V and 5 bases from J, leaving 12 bases between. CDR3 sequence (DNA): TGTGCCAGCAGCTTAGTGGGGACTCCAGACAATGAGCAGTTCTTC. Its translation is CASSLVGTPDNEQFF.

The sample holds many counts of this clonotype. The J gene is TRBJ2-5, the V gene TRBV7-8; 12 nucleotides match TRBD2. Germline V gene lookup returns CDR1 SGHVS and CDR2 FQNEAQ. The CDR3 is 15 amino acids. J lost 5 bases, V lost 5 bases, and 6 bases had no gene match. The CDR3, as DNA: TGTGCCAGCAGCGATCGACTAGCGGGAGTTGAGACCCAGTACTTC. It is translated as CASSDRLAGVETQYF. Full variable domain (rest looked up from reference TRBV7-8 and TRBJ2-5): GAGVSQSPRYKVAKRGQDVALRCDPISGHVSLFWYQQALGQGPEFLTYFQNEAQLDKSGLPSDRFFAERPEGSVSTLKIQRTQQEDSAVYLCASSDRLAGVETQYFGPGTRLLVL.

This clonotype was detected a few times. This may be a read error, as it is one base from a much larger clone. The gene calls are TRBV12-3 or TRBV12-4 and TRBJ1-4; D may be TRBD1 (5 bases). This CDR3 comprises 16 residues. The CDR3 is CASRKTPQGANEKPFF. In nucleotides, the CDR3 is TGTGCCAGCAGGAAAACCCCCCAGGGAGCTAATGAAAAACCGTTTTTT.

Only one count was recorded for this clonotype. CDR3 nucleotide sequence: TGCGCCAGCAGACCCCTACTAGCGGGAGTTTGGAATGAGCAGTTCTTC. Protein sequence: CASRPLLAGVWNEQFF. V gene TRBV5-1 combines with J gene TRBJ2-1, with 11 positions matching TRBD2. The germline CDR1 and CDR2 sequences are SGHRS and YFSETQ. V shed 5 bases and J 7 bases; nucleotides not matched to a gene: 11. The CDR3 extends over 16 amino acids.

This clonotype was seen at least ten times. V gene TRBV25-1 combines with J gene TRBJ1-2; D uncertain. This CDR3 has 15 residues. Per germline, CDR1 MGHDK and CDR2 SYGVNS. The V end lost 6 bases, the J end lost 1 base, and 15 bases lay between the germline ends. The CDR3 sequence: CASRTDGLDNYGYTF. The DNA for the CDR3 is TGTGCCAGCAGGACCGACGGACTCGATAACTATGGCTACACCTTC.

This clonotype showed up many times. The chain links TRBV6-2 or TRBV6-3 to TRBJ2-7; possible D gene TRBD2, 6 bases. CDR1 and CDR2 from the germline V gene are MNHEY and SVGEGT. Trimming pared 5 bases from V and 3 bases from J, leaving 17 bases between. This CDR3 is built from 15 residues. DNA for the CDR3: TGTGCCAGCAGTGTCGGGAGTGGGTTTCGCTACGAGCAGTACTTC. It yields the protein CASSVGSGFRYEQYF.

This clonotype was picked up many times. The J gene is TRBJ2-7, the V gene TRBV6-1; D might be TRBD1 or TRBD2, each matching 5 bases. CDR1 and CDR2 from the germline V gene are MNHNS and SASEGT. The CDR3 is 16 residues long. Trimming left V 6 bases short and J 0 bases short, with 18 bases between. The CDR3 sequence is CASSPQGVGTSYEQYF. For the CDR3, the DNA is TGTGCCAGCAGCCCTCAAGGGGTCGGGACCTCCTACGAGCAGTACTTC.

At least ten counts were recorded for this clonotype. The chain has TRBV6-1 and TRBJ1-1; D gene ambiguous. V was clipped by 7 bases and J by 5 bases, with 14 bases between them. Germline V gives CDR1 MNHNS, CDR2 SASEGT. CDR3 length equals 13 residues. The CDR3 bases are TGTGCCAGCATCGGTCCGGGTAGGACTGAAGCTTTCTTT. Amino acids: CASIGPGRTEAFF.

This clonotype has at least ten counts. This chain links TRBV2 with TRBJ2-1; 13 bases map to TRBD2. V dropped 6 bases and J dropped 6; count of bases not matched to a gene: 11. There are 17 residues in the CDR3. Germline values: CDR1 SNHLY, CDR2 FYNNEI. The CDR3 loop reads CASSADTSGRAVNEQFF. DNA of the CDR3: TGTGCCAGCAGCGCGGACACTAGCGGGAGGGCCGTCAATGAGCAGTTCTTC.

This clonotype came up many times. The chain is built from TRBV28 and TRBJ2-7; 8 bases fit TRBD2. Unmatched junction bases numbered 2, after V lost 2 bases and J lost 5 bases. Germline loops: CDR1 MDHEN, CDR2 SYDVKM. This CDR3 region has 13 residues. This CDR3 reads CASSLGLADEQYF. The CDR3 DNA reads as TGTGCCAGCAGTTTAGGACTAGCAGACGAGCAGTACTTC. Using reference TRBV28 and TRBJ2-7 for the parts outside the CDR3, the full variable domain is DVKVTQSSRYLVKRTGEKVFLECVQDMDHENMFWYRQDPGLGLRLIYFSYDVKMKEKGDIPEGYSVSREKKERFSLILESASTNQTSMYLCASSLGLADEQYFGPGTRLTVT.